Listed here is a single T cell receptor (beta chain). Its antigen remains unidentified. A much larger clone sits a single nucleotide away, making a read error possible. Diagnosis rested on symptoms, serum thyroxine and TRAb, thyroid ultrasound, and orbital computed tomography. These data are taken from a study of T cells in Graves' hyperthyroidism and ophthalmopathy. Amplification of TCR beta CDR3 regions used RNA as the template. RT-PCR in the first round (using the HTBI primer set) targeted the TCR CDR3. TCRdb reanalysed the multiplex PCR reads using MiXCR and keeps one entry per CDR3 protein. The sample consists of hundreds of thousands of distinct CDR3 sequences, over 40% of them appearing once. Study conclusions and caveats: Ophthalmopathy prediction by the model preceded onset by a median approximately 6.1 months. Blood shared most expanded thyroid clonotypes above 0.001.

Germline V gives CDR1 SGHRS, CDR2 YFSETQ. Trimming left V 4 bases short and J 3 bases short, with 19 bases between. CDR3 length: 17 amino acids. Input material: peripheral blood or thyroid tissue (not recorded which). This sequence joins TRBV5-1 and TRBJ1-4, with a tentative D call TRBD1 (6 bases). This TCR was recovered from an adult man with Graves' disease, either hyperthyroidism or ophthalmopathy (not recorded which). The CDR3 here is CASSEDSSIESNEKLFF. The CDR3 DNA sequence: TGCGCCAGCAGCGAGGACAGCAGCATCGAGTCTAATGAAAAACTGTTTTTT.